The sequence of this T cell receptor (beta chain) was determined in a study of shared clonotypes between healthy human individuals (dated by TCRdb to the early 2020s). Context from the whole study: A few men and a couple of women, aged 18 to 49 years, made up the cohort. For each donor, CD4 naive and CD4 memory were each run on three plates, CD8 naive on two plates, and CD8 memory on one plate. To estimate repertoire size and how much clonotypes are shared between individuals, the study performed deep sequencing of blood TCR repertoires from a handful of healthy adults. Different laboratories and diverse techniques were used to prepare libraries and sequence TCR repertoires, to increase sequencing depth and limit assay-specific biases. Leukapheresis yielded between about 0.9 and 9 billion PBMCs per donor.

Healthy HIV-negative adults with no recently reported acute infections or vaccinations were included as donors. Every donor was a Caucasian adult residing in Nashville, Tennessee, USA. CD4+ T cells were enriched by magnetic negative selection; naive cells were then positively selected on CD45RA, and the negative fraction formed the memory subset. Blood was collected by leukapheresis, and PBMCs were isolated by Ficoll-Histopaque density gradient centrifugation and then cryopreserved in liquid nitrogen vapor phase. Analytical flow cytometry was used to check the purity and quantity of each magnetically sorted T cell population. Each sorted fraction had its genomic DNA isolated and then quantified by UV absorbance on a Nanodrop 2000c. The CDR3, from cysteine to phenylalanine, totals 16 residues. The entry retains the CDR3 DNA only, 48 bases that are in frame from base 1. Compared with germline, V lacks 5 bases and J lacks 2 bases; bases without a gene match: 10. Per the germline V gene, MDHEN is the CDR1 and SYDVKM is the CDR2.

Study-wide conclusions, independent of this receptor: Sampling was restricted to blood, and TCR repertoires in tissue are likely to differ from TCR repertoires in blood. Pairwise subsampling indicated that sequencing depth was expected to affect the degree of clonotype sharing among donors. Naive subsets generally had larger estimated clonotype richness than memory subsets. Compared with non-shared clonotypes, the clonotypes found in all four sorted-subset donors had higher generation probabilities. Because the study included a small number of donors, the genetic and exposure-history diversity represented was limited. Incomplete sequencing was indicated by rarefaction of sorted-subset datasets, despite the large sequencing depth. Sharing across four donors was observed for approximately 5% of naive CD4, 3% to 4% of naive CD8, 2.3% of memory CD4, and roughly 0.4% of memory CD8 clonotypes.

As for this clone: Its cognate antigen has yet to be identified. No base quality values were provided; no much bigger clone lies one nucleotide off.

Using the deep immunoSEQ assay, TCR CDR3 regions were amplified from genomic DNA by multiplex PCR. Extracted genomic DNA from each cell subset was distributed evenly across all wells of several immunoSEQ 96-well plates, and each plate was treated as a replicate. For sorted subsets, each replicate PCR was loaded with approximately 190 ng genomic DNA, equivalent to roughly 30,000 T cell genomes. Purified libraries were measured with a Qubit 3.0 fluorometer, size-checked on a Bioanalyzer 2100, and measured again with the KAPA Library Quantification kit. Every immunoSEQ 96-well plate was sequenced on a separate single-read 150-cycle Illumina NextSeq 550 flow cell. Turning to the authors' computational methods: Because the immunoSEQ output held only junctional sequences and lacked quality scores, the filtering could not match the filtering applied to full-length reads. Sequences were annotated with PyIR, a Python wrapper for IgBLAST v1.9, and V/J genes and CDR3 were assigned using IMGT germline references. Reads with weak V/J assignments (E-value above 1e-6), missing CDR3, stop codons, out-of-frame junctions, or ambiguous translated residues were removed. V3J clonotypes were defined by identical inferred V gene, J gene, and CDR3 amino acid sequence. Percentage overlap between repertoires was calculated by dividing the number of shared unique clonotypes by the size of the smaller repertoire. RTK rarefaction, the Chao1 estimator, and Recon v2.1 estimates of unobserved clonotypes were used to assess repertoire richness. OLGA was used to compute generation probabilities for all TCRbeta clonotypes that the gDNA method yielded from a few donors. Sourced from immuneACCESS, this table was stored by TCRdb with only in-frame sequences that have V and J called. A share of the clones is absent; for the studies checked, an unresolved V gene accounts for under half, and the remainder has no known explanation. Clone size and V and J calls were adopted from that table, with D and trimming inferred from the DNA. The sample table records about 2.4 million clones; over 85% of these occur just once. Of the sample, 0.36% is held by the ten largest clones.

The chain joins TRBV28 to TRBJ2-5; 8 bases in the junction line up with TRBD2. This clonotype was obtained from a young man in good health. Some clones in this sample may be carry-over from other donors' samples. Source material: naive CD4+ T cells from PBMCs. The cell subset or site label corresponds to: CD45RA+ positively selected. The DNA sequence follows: TGTGCCAGCAGTCGCGCCGGGGGGGTGGCGCAAGAGACCCAGTACTTC. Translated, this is CASSRAGGVAQETQYF. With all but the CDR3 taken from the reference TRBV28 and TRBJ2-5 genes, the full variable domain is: DVKVTQSSRYLVKRTGEKVFLECVQDMDHENMFWYRQDPGLGLRLIYFSYDVKMKEKGDIPEGYSVSREKKERFSLILESASTNQTSMYLCASSRAGGVAQETQYFGPGTRLLVL.